The T cell receptor beta chain described here comes from a study of cytomegalovirus exposure and HLA in healthy donors. The CDR3 contains 13 residues. Germline trimming cut 10 bases from V and 3 bases from J; bases unmatched to any gene: 5. Germline V CDR1 and CDR2: MNHEY, SMNVEV (reference sequence). The PCR contained 60 Vbeta and 13 Jbeta primers. Sequencing was performed with immunoSEQ multiplex PCR; in TCRdb, only in-frame clones are kept and a portion is missing. The table lists a few hundred thousand clones, about 80% of them singletons. The genes are TRBV27 and TRBJ2-3, with 9 bases aligning to TRBD1. Sequencing was carried out using PBMCs. This TCR was recovered from a girl aged 2-10 years in good health and CMV-seronegative. CDR3 loop: CATGTGRTDTQYF. The CDR3 DNA follows: TGTGCCACAGGGACAGGGAGAACAGATACGCAGTATTTT.